These T cell receptor beta chains were read from a single sample in a study of blood T cells in healthy people across ages. TCRdb re-derived calls from the 5' RACE reads in MiXCR, one entry per CDR3 protein. This sample yields around 990,000 distinct CDR3 sequences, of which approximately 38% are seen a single time; about an eighth belongs to the top ten. The specimen sequenced was blood. All receptors come from a man aged 18 to 30 in good health. Both conserved end residues are trimmed from each CDR3. Each record gives: J gene, V gene, CDR3 protein.

j_call: TRBJ2-5; v_call: TRBV20-1; cdr3_aa: SVTRGSTQETQY
j_call: TRBJ2-1; v_call: TRBV29-1; cdr3_aa: SVETPGLDSYNEPF
j_call: TRBJ2-7; v_call: TRBV20-1; cdr3_aa: SARAVGLGPYEQY
j_call: TRBJ2-5; v_call: TRBV4-1; cdr3_aa: ASSQDNSGVATQY
j_call: TRBJ1-2; v_call: TRBV9; cdr3_aa: ASREIGQATNTYGYT
j_call: TRBJ2-3; v_call: TRBV5-1; cdr3_aa: TSSTEDTQY
j_call: NA; v_call: TRBV5-1; cdr3_aa: ASSFRGGTFTETQY
j_call: TRBJ1-1; v_call: TRBV6-2/TRBV6-3; cdr3_aa: ARSTPRTGFMNTEAF
j_call: TRBJ1-5; v_call: TRBV20-1; cdr3_aa: SALDPSARQGVQPQH
j_call: TRBJ1-2; v_call: TRBV6-2/TRBV6-3; cdr3_aa: ASRKDRGNYGYT
j_call: TRBJ1-1; v_call: TRBV28; cdr3_aa: ASRTGGQTEAF
j_call: TRBJ1-2; v_call: TRBV6-5; cdr3_aa: ASSYSRDPNYGYT
j_call: TRBJ2-2; v_call: TRBV7-3; cdr3_aa: ASSPNPGEATGELF
j_call: TRBJ2-2; v_call: TRBV12-3/TRBV12-4; cdr3_aa: ASSRDANTGELF
j_call: NA; v_call: TRBV24-1; cdr3_aa: ATSDLSYEQY
j_call: TRBJ2-1; v_call: TRBV28; cdr3_aa: ASRQGVNNEQF
j_call: TRBJ2-1; v_call: TRBV9; cdr3_aa: ASESGRQWF
j_call: TRBJ1-2; v_call: TRBV6-1; cdr3_aa: ASSEAHKNYGYT
j_call: TRBJ1-1; v_call: TRBV7-9; cdr3_aa: ASSQTRTGTGTEAF
j_call: TRBJ2-4; v_call: TRBV20-1; cdr3_aa: SARDPVRLAKNIQY
j_call: TRBJ1-6; v_call: TRBV20-1; cdr3_aa: SARDQVSPPH
j_call: TRBJ1-1; v_call: TRBV7-9; cdr3_aa: ASSPWDPGDTEAF